The 10 T cell receptor beta chains below were found in one sample sequenced in a study of early T cells in non-severe SARS-CoV-2 infection. TCRdb recomputed calls from the 5' RACE reads with MiXCR, one row per CDR3 protein. Of 37,000 or so distinct CDR3 sequences in the sample, over 4% are singletons; the top ten hold around 4.9%. Sequencing used whole blood. These receptors originate from an adult who was a healthcare worker with PCR-confirmed SARS-CoV-2 infection or an uninfected control (not recorded which).

The V call is TRBV6-5, the J call TRBJ2-2, with D possibly TRBD1 on 6 matching bases. Trimming cost V 6 bases and J 0 bases, with 11 bases left between them. The CDR3 is 15 amino acids. Germline V CDR1 and CDR2: MNHEY, SVGAGI. This chain's CDR3 is CASSRTGSNTGELFF. The CDR3 bases are TGTGCCAGCAGCCGCACAGGGTCGAACACCGGGGAGCTGTTTTTT.

The gene calls are TRBV19 and TRBJ2-2; D perhaps matches TRBD1 (6 bases). Between the trimmed V and J ends, which lost 9 bases and 3 bases, there was a span of 20 bases. The CDR3 length is 16 residues. CDR1 and CDR2 from the germline V gene are LNHDA and SQIVND (reference sequence). The CDR3 is CASSTSGTTYTGELFF. In DNA, the CDR3 is TGTGCCAGCTCAACGTCCGGGACAACTTACACCGGGGAGCTGTTTTTT. Using reference TRBV19 and TRBJ2-2 for the parts outside the CDR3, the full variable domain is DGGITQSPKYLFRKEGQNVTLSCEQNLNHDAMYWYRQDPGQGLRLIYYSQIVNDFQKGDIAEGYSVSREKKESFPLTVTSAQKNPTAFYLCASSTSGTTYTGELFFGEGSRLTVL.

There are many counts of this clonotype. V and J are TRBV27 and TRBJ2-7; 9 bases match TRBD2. CDR3 size: 15 residues. The V gene end was trimmed by 4 bases and the J gene end by 1 base; junction bases not matched to a gene: 5. The germline V gene has CDR1 MNHEY and CDR2 SMNVEV (reference sequence). As DNA, the CDR3 is TGTGCCAGCAGTTCAGCGGGAGGTTCATCCTACGAGCAGTACTTC. It is translated as CASSSAGGSSYEQYF.

This clonotype was recorded many times. The chain joins TRBV20-1 to TRBJ2-2; the D is unclear. With 3 bases removed from V and 3 bases from J, the gap between germline ends came to 11 bases. The germline gives CDR1 DFQATT, CDR2 SNEGSKA (reference sequence). The CDR3 covers 14 residues. In DNA form, the CDR3 reads TGCAGTGCTAGGATAGCTCCGGACACCGGGGAGCTGTTTTTT. Protein sequence: CSARIAPDTGELFF.

This clonotype has ten or more counts. The genes are TRBV5-1 and TRBJ2-5; D gene unclear. Trimming took 6 bases from V and 4 from J, leaving 10 bases between them. Germline V gives CDR1 SGHRS, CDR2 YFSETQ. The length of the CDR3 is 12 residues. The CDR3 loop reads CASISPGETQYF. The CDR3 nucleotides read TGCGCCAGCATTTCCCCCGGAGAGACCCAGTACTTC.

The chain employs TRBV20-1 and TRBJ2-3; 7 bases map to TRBD2. The ends lost 0 bases at V and 4 bases at J; junction bases unmatched: 10. Looked up from germline, CDR1 is DFQATT and CDR2 is SNEGSKA (reference sequence). CDR3 length equals 16 residues. CDR3 coding DNA: TGCAGTGCTAGAGATGCAGCGGGAAGGGGCGCAGATACGCAGTATTTT. Translation gives CSARDAAGRGADTQYF.

This clonotype occurred many times. This sequence joins TRBV12-3 or TRBV12-4 and TRBJ2-1; no definite D call. The ends were cut back, 1 base at V and 5 bases at J, with 12 bases in the middle. The CDR3 has 15 amino acids. The DNA of the CDR3 is TGTGCCAGCAGTTTAGGCCAGAGAGAGGACAATGAGCAGTTCTTC. As protein: CASSLGQREDNEQFF.

This clonotype came up many times. This chain joins TRBV12-3 or TRBV12-4 and TRBJ2-5; either TRBD1 or TRBD2 may supply D (6 bases each). V lost 7 bases and J 3 bases, leaving 12 bases between the germline ends. The CDR3 is 13 residues long. In DNA form, the CDR3 reads TGTGCCAGCACCTGGGGGGCGGAAGAGACCCAGTACTTC. It is translated as CASTWGAEETQYF.

This clonotype was observed many times. The rearrangement links TRBV7-2 to TRBJ1-5; no reliable D call. The CDR3 runs 14 residues. Looked up from germline, CDR1 is SGHTA and CDR2 is FQGNSA. The V end lost 1 base, the J end lost 5 bases, and 9 bases lay between the germline ends. CDR3 residues: CASSLVQTYQPQHF. In DNA, the CDR3 is TGTGCCAGCAGCTTAGTACAGACCTATCAGCCCCAGCATTTT.

As for this clonotype: A read error is possible here, since a much larger clone lies one base away. This chain links TRBV6-5 with TRBJ1-1, with D uncertain. The CDR3 runs 15 residues. From germline, CDR1 is MNHEY and CDR2 SVGAGI. In nucleotides, the CDR3 is TGTGCCAGCAGTTACGTGGCAGCAGCGAACACTGAAGCTTGCTTT. It translates to CASSYVAAANTEACF.